The rows below give T cell receptor beta chains drawn from one sample of a study of T-cell reconstitution after alpha-beta-depleted transplantation in children. TCRdb itself ran the PCR reads through MiXCR, one entry per CDR3 protein. This sample has roughly 570,000 distinct CDR3 sequences, with more than 20% found just once. The sequencing here drew on PBMCs, taken before TCRalphabeta/CD19-depleted stem cell transplant. These receptors were collected from a boy younger than two with Wiskott-Aldrich syndrome, due to receive a stem cell transplant. Both conserved end residues are part of each CDR3. D genes are given only for firm matches. The size entry is marked missing in some rows and otherwise reads once, few, many or a size class.

v_gene,j_gene,abundance,d_gene,CDR3aa,CDR3nt
TRBV7-9,TRBJ2-5,-,-,CASSPPRVGPTQETQYF,TGTGCCAGCAGCCCCCCAAGGGTAGGCCCTACCCAAGAGACCCAGTACTTC
TRBV20-1,TRBJ2-7,few,TRBD2,CSAITLAGGPEQYF,TGCAGTGCTATAACTTTAGCGGGAGGACCCGAGCAGTACTTC
TRBV5-1,TRBJ2-1,-,TRBD2,CASSIYSGRFYNEQFF,TGCGCCAGCAGCATCTATAGCGGGAGGTTCTACAATGAGCAGTTCTTC
TRBV20-1,TRBJ2-1,-,TRBD1,CSATRQGARDEQFF,TGCAGTGCTACCAGACAGGGGGCTAGAGATGAGCAGTTCTTC
TRBV20-1,TRBJ1-2,-,-,CSARDHPGNYGYTF,TGCAGTGCTAGAGATCACCCGGGGAACTATGGCTACACCTTC
TRBV2,TRBJ1-1,few,TRBD1,CASSRMGQTNTEAFF,TGTGCCAGCAGCCGGATGGGACAGACGAACACTGAAGCTTTCTTT
TRBV5-1,TRBJ2-1,few,TRBD2,CASTTLALTSGALYNEQFF,TGCGCCAGCACCACCTTAGCCCTGACTAGCGGAGCCCTCTACAATGAGCAGTTCTTC
TRBV20-1,TRBJ2-7,once,-,CSAREGAGSYDQYF,TGCAGTGCTAGAGAGGGGGCAGGGTCCTACGACCAGTACTTC
TRBV24-1,TRBJ2-2,-,TRBD2,CAAGTSRTGELFF,TGTGCCGCCGGGACTAGCAGAACCGGGGAGCTGTTTTTT
TRBV20-1,TRBJ2-4,few,TRBD2,CSAKAGGGNIQYF,TGCAGTGCTAAGGCGGGAGGAGGAAACATTCAGTACTTC
TRBV6-1,TRBJ2-1,few,TRBD2,CASRGTSGLPYNEQFF,TGTGCCAGCAGGGGGACTAGCGGACTGCCCTACAATGAGCAGTTCTTC
TRBV20-1,TRBJ2-1,few,-,CSARGLRSYNEQFF,TGCAGTGCTAGAGGGCTTCGGTCCTACAATGAGCAGTTCTTC
TRBV11-2,TRBJ2-1,-,TRBD2,CASSPDSGRRGWGQFF,TGTGCCAGCAGCCCAGATAGCGGGAGGAGGGGTTGGGGGCAGTTCTTC
TRBV20-1,TRBJ2-1,few,-,CSASPGGLYNEQFF,TGCAGTGCTAGTCCCGGAGGCCTGTACAATGAGCAGTTCTTC
TRBV12-3/TRBV12-4,TRBJ2-7,few,TRBD1,CASSLDGTGAREQYF,TGTGCCAGCAGTTTAGACGGGACAGGGGCCCGCGAGCAGTACTTC
TRBV7-2,TRBJ2-1,few,-,CASFKFHSYNEQFF,TGTGCCAGCTTTAAATTCCACTCCTACAATGAGCAGTTCTTC
TRBV15,TRBJ2-7,-,TRBD1,CATSRDVDRVDLEQYF,TGTGCCACCAGCAGAGATGTGGACAGGGTGGACCTGGAGCAGTACTTC
TRBV18,TRBJ1-1,-,TRBD1,CASSRSGTANTEAFF,TGTGCCAGCTCACGTTCCGGGACAGCGAACACTGAAGCTTTCTTT
TRBV28,TRBJ2-1,few,-,CASRRGGTSGGEQFF,TGTGCCAGCAGACGTGGGGGGACTTCTGGGGGTGAGCAGTTCTTC
TRBV5-1,TRBJ2-3,-,TRBD1,CASSPGQGTRTDTQYF,TGCGCCAGCAGCCCGGGACAGGGGACGAGGACAGATACGCAGTATTTT
TRBV5-1,TRBJ2-5,-,-,CASSLASAGQETQYF,TGCGCCAGCAGCTTGGCCTCGGCAGGACAAGAGACCCAGTACTTC
TRBV12-3/TRBV12-4,TRBJ2-3,-,-,CASSLAPGAQYF,TGTGCCAGCAGTTTAGCCCCTGGGGCGCAGTATTTT
TRBV28,TRBJ1-4,-,TRBD1,CASSEAGTGGFWGNEKLFF,TGTGCCAGCAGCGAAGCCGGGACAGGGGGATTTTGGGGTAATGAAAAACTGTTTTTT
TRBV7-2,TRBJ2-5,few,TRBD2,CASSLFAGGMETQYF,TGTGCCAGCAGCTTATTCGCGGGAGGGATGGAGACCCAGTACTTC
TRBV5-1,TRBJ2-3,-,-,CASSLEGQPGTDTQYF,TGCGCCAGCAGCTTGGAAGGACAGCCCGGCACAGATACGCAGTATTTT
TRBV30,TRBJ1-4,-,-,CAWSAQSPRDEKLFF,TGTGCCTGGAGTGCCCAAAGCCCGAGGGATGAAAAACTGTTTTTT
TRBV10-3,TRBJ2-1,-,-,CAISERKAGNNEQFF,TGTGCCATCAGTGAGCGTAAGGCAGGGAACAATGAGCAGTTCTTC
TRBV15,TRBJ1-1,-,-,CATSRGAATEAFF,TGTGCCACCAGCAGGGGAGCGGCAACTGAAGCTTTCTTT
TRBV28,TRBJ2-3,-,-,CASSLDKLADTQYF,TGTGCCAGCAGTTTAGACAAGCTAGCAGATACGCAGTATTTT
TRBV5-1,TRBJ1-1,few,-,CASSLALNREGAEAFF,TGCGCCAGCAGCTTAGCACTGAACAGGGAGGGCGCTGAAGCTTTCTTT
TRBV10-3,TRBJ1-2,-,-,CAIRVGADYGYTF,TGTGCCATCCGAGTGGGGGCGGACTATGGCTACACCTTC
TRBV20-1,TRBJ1-4,few,-,CSARRDATNEKLFF,TGCAGTGCTAGAAGGGATGCAACTAATGAAAAACTGTTTTTT
TRBV10-1,TRBJ2-1,-,-,CASSDHRGGYNEQFF,TGCGCCAGCAGTGATCACCGAGGGGGCTACAATGAGCAGTTCTTC
TRBV12-3/TRBV12-4,TRBJ2-2,-,-,CASRPYVSGGNTGELFF,TGTGCCAGCAGGCCTTACGTATCTGGCGGTAACACCGGGGAGCTGTTTTTT
TRBV5-1,TRBJ1-5,few,-,CASSLRPTGLGNQPQHF,TGCGCCAGCAGCTTGCGACCCACAGGGTTGGGCAATCAGCCCCAGCATTTT
TRBV6-5,TRBJ2-7,few,-,CASSYSSISYEQYF,TGTGCCAGCAGTTACTCGTCAATCTCCTACGAGCAGTACTTC
TRBV5-1,TRBJ2-2,-,-,CASSLHVVASGELFF,TGCGCCAGCAGCTTGCATGTTGTTGCGTCCGGGGAGCTGTTTTTT
TRBV3-1,TRBJ1-1,-,-,CASSQEGEAFF,TGTGCCAGCAGCCAAGAAGGGGAAGCTTTCTTT
TRBV2,TRBJ2-1,once,-,CASSWRQRHSYNEQFF,TGTGCCAGCAGTTGGAGGCAGCGCCACTCCTACAATGAGCAGTTCTTC
TRBV5-1,TRBJ2-7,few,-,CASSLAAGTSYEQYF,TGCGCCAGCAGCTTGGCCGCAGGAACTTCCTACGAGCAGTACTTC
TRBV20-1,TRBJ2-1,-,TRBD2,CSASILAGGSNEQFF,TGCAGTGCTAGTATCCTAGCGGGAGGAAGCAATGAGCAGTTCTTC
TRBV2,TRBJ1-5,-,-,CASSETLSNQPQHF,TGTGCCAGCAGTGAAACTCTTAGCAATCAGCCCCAGCATTTT
TRBV28,TRBJ2-1,-,TRBD2,CASSDRLAGHNEQFF,TGTGCCAGCAGTGACCGACTAGCGGGTCACAATGAGCAGTTCTTC
TRBV2,TRBJ2-3,-,-,CASSDRGRGMADTQYF,TGTGCCAGCAGTGATCGCGGCAGGGGAATGGCAGATACGCAGTATTTT
TRBV5-1,TRBJ2-1,many,-,CASSLGDSSYNEQFF,TGCGCCAGCAGCTTGGGAGACAGCTCCTACAATGAGCAGTTCTTC
TRBV7-6,TRBJ2-3,-,-,CASSPGQITDTQYF,TGTGCCAGCAGCCCTGGACAGATTACAGATACGCAGTATTTT
TRBV5-1,TRBJ2-7,-,-,CASSLTGTALRQYF,TGCGCCAGCAGCTTAACAGGAACGGCCCTCCGGCAGTACTTC
TRBV6-5,TRBJ2-7,-,-,CASSYSTGSQGEQYF,TGTGCCAGCAGTTACTCGACGGGGTCCCAAGGCGAGCAGTACTTC
TRBV4-2,TRBJ1-6,few,TRBD1,CASRGQSVNSPLHF,TGTGCCAGCAGGGGACAGTCAGTTAATTCACCCCTCCACTTT
TRBV25-1,TRBJ2-1,-,TRBD2,CASSPTSGKYNEQFF,TGTGCCAGCAGTCCTACTAGCGGGAAGTACAATGAGCAGTTCTTC
TRBV28,TRBJ2-7,-,TRBD1,CASSGDRYEQYF,TGTGCCAGCAGTGGGGACAGGTACGAGCAGTACTTC
TRBV20-1,TRBJ2-1,few,-,CSALRDEQFF,TGCAGTGCCCTTAGGGATGAGCAGTTCTTC